The clone carrying this T cell receptor beta chain has only a few counts. The sample comes from a study of T cells after yellow fever vaccination. Study context: For low cell numbers, libraries were made with SMART-Seq v4 Ultra Low Input.

Template switching with 5'RACE generated the TCR cDNA and added a universal primer site and UMIs. One entry per CDR3 protein, called by TCRdb with MiXCR from the 5' RACE reads. Of about 360,000 distinct CDR3 sequences in the sample, about 6% were seen once. The clonotype was recovered from a man aged 25 to 40 who received the YFV17D yellow fever vaccine. The sequences come from PBMCs, collected 5 days after the yellow fever booster vaccination.

As DNA, the CDR3 is TGTGCCAGCAGTTATCGGAGGGGAGAGTCCGGGGAGCTGTTTTTT. Protein: CASSYRRGESGELFF. This chain connects TRBV6-2 or TRBV6-3 to TRBJ2-2, with a weak D call TRBD2 (6 bases). The ends were cut back, 3 bases at V and 6 bases at J, with 14 bases in the middle. This CDR3 has 15 residues. Germline loops: CDR1 MNHEY, CDR2 SVGEGT.